A single sample gave rise to the 21 T cell receptor beta chains below, sequenced in a study of blood T cell repertoires in COVID-19. The table came from immunoSEQ multiplex PCR; TCRdb's copy has only in-frame clones and leaves some out. Among about 190,000 clones, roughly 80% were seen once, and the ten largest hold 4.5% to 5.5%. Source material: peripheral blood. The receptor source for this set is a woman in her 30s with acute or convalescent COVID-19.

V usage is TRBV29-1 and J usage is TRBJ2-5; D is possibly TRBD2 (6 bases). This CDR3 comprises 11 residues. In germline, CDR1 is SQVTM, CDR2 ANQGSEA. Deletions cut 6 bases from V and 3 bases from J, with 8 bases between. CDR3 nucleotide sequence: TGCAGCGTGGCGGGGAAAGAGACCCAGTACTTC. Protein: CSVAGKETQYF. The full variable domain, completed using reference TRBV29-1 and TRBJ2-5, is SAVISQKPSRDICQRGTSLTIQCQVDSQVTMMFWYRQQPGQSLTLIATANQGSEATYESGFVIDKFPISRPNLTFSTLTVSNMSPEDSSIYLCSVAGKETQYFGPGTRLLVL.

This chain joins TRBV20-1 and TRBJ1-2, with D uncertain. Looked up from germline, CDR1 is DFQATT and CDR2 is SNEGSKA (reference sequence). Trimming removed 6 bases at V and 8 bases at J, with 13 bases between. The CDR3 extends over 11 amino acids. CDR3 in DNA: TGCAGTGCCATTCCTCAGGTCGGCTACACCTTC. This gives the protein CSAIPQVGYTF.

A few counts support this clone. The genes are TRBV10-3 and TRBJ1-2; D is ambiguous. The ends were cut back, 0 bases at V and 7 bases at J, with 12 bases in the middle. The germline CDR1 and CDR2 sequences are ENHRY and SYGVKD. The CDR3 has 14 amino acids. In DNA, the CDR3 is TGTGCCATCAGTGAGTCAGCAGGTTTACTTGGCTACACCTTC. Its protein is CAISESAGLLGYTF.

This clone was counted a single time. The V and J genes are TRBV18 and TRBJ2-7; 7 positions match TRBD2. CDR1 is KGHSH and CDR2 is LQKENI in the germline V gene. The CDR3 runs 14 residues. Losses at the gene ends were 2 bases for V and 7 bases for J; bases not matched to a gene: 8. The CDR3 DNA is TGTGCCAGCTCACCAGGGACTACCCGGGGTGAGCAGTACTTC. Its translation: CASSPGTTRGEQYF.

The V call is TRBV28, the J call TRBJ1-4; D is undetermined. Germline lookup yields CDR1 MDHEN and CDR2 SYDVKM. The CDR3 contains 15 residues. V was shortened by 5 bases and J by 7 bases, with 17 bases between the two germline ends. CDR3 nucleotide sequence: TGTGCCAGCAGTCTGCCTCTTCAGATTGGTGAAAAACTGTTTTTT. This codes for CASSLPLQIGEKLFF.

This clone was observed once. The CDR3 DNA follows: TGTGCCAGTACCACGGGGAGGGACAGGGAAGCTTTCTTT. Protein sequence: CASTTGRDREAFF. This chain uses TRBV19 with TRBJ1-1; TRBD1 matches at 8 bases. The V segment lost 7 bases and the J segment 8 bases; nucleotides outside the gene matches: 9. The CDR3 covers 13 residues. The V gene's germline CDR1 is LNHDA and CDR2 SQIVND (reference sequence).

There are a few counts of this clone. The chain employs TRBV6-5 and TRBJ1-2; 8 bases match TRBD1. Trimming took 6 bases from V and 6 from J; bases not matched to a gene: 6. This CDR3 contains 13 residues. Germline assignment: CDR1 MNHEY and CDR2 SVGAGI. The CDR3 region has the DNA TGTGCCAGCAGCTTAGACAGGGGCCATGGCTACACCTTC. It specifies CASSLDRGHGYTF.

This chain links TRBV7-9 with TRBJ2-1; possibly TRBD2 for D (6 bases). The CDR3 has 12 residues. V gave up 4 bases and J gave up 7 bases, with 8 bases separating them. Germline CDR1 and CDR2: SEHNR and FQNEAQ (reference sequence). CDR3 sequence reads: CASSSGVNEQFF. In DNA, the CDR3 is TGTGCCAGCAGCTCGGGGGTAAATGAGCAGTTCTTC.

The chain has TRBV5-6 and TRBJ1-5, with unresolved D. CDR1 and CDR2 from the germline V gene are SGHDT and YYEEEE. Trimming stripped 2 bases from V and 7 bases from J, with 13 bases between. The CDR3 covers 14 residues. CDR3 sequence (DNA): TGTGCCAGCAGCTTAGGCGGGAAAGGCCAGCCCCAGCATTTT. This gives the protein CASSLGGKGQPQHF.

This clone was found once. The chain employs TRBV12-3 or TRBV12-4 and TRBJ1-1; D uncertain. V was trimmed by 0 bases and J by 3 bases, leaving 5 bases between them. This CDR3 has 13 amino acids. The chain's CDR3 is CASSLALDTEAFF. In DNA, the CDR3 is TGTGCCAGCAGTTTAGCGCTAGACACTGAAGCTTTCTTT.

The chain combines TRBV30 with TRBJ1-5; 8 bases align to TRBD1. V lost 5 bases and J lost 6; bases outside the gene matches: 3. Germline assignment: CDR1 GTSNPN and CDR2 SVGIG (reference sequence). The CDR3 extends over 12 amino acids. The CDR3 spells CAWSGGSQPQHF. The CDR3 bases are TGTGCCTGGTCAGGGGGCTCTCAGCCCCAGCATTTT.

The chain links TRBV9 to TRBJ2-2; TRBD2 matches at 10 bases. The CDR3 contains 17 residues. Trimming removed 4 bases from V and 2 bases from J; junction bases left unmatched: 8. From germline, CDR1 is SGDLS and CDR2 YYNGEE. The DNA of the CDR3 is TGTGCCAGCAGCCCCTTAGCGGGGGGCGTAAACACCGGGGAGCTGTTTTTT. This translates into CASSPLAGGVNTGELFF. Together with reference TRBV9 and TRBJ2-2, the CDR3 gives the full variable domain: DSGVTQTPKHLITATGQRVTLRCSPRSGDLSVYWYQQSLDQGLQFLIQYYNGEERAKGNILERFSAQQFPDLHSELNLSSLELGDSALYFCASSPLAGGVNTGELFFGEGSRLTVL.

This rearrangement joins TRBV5-4 to TRBJ2-3; D gene ambiguous. V was pared by 2 bases and J by 0 bases, with 7 bases between. This CDR3 comprises 14 residues. Germline V CDR1 and CDR2: SGHNT, YYREEE (reference sequence). CDR3 nucleotides: TGTGCCAGCAGCTTAGTGACTAGCACAGATACGCAGTATTTT. This codes for CASSLVTSTDTQYF.

The genes are TRBV9 and TRBJ1-6; no clear D gene. The CDR3 totals 15 residues. V lost 0 bases and J lost 6, with 10 bases in between. The germline V gene encodes CDR1 SGDLS and CDR2 YYNGEE. The CDR3, as DNA: TGTGCCAGCAGCGTAGATCCGGGAACTAATTCACCCCTCCACTTT. Amino acid sequence: CASSVDPGTNSPLHF.

The chain is built from TRBV5-1 and TRBJ2-5; D remains unclear. V shed 0 bases and J shed 2 bases, with 8 bases lying between them. Per the germline V gene, CDR1 is SGHRS and CDR2 is YFSETQ. The CDR3 covers 14 residues. The CDR3 coding sequence is TGCGCCAGCAGCTTGGCTAGTGGTCAAGAGACCCAGTACTTC. This codes for CASSLASGQETQYF.

V is TRBV12-3 or TRBV12-4 and J is TRBJ2-1; 9 bases are shared with TRBD2. The CDR3 totals 13 residues. V gave up 4 bases and J gave up 12 bases; unmatched junction bases: 7. CDR3 in amino acids: CASSYGGGAGQFF. In DNA, the CDR3 is TGTGCCAGCAGTTACGGCGGGGGGGCAGGGCAGTTCTTC.

The chain joins TRBV20-1 to TRBJ2-1; D gene unclear. From germline, CDR1 is DFQATT and CDR2 SNEGSKA (reference sequence). V was cut by 3 bases and J by 4 bases, with 10 bases left in between. The CDR3 totals 13 residues. The CDR3 here is CSASFAAYNEQFF. CDR3 nucleotide sequence: TGCAGTGCTAGTTTCGCGGCATACAATGAGCAGTTCTTC.

Notes on this clone: Other DNA sequences in the sample encode the same CDR3. This rearrangement joins TRBV5-8 to TRBJ1-2, with 7 bases that match TRBD1. V lost 4 bases, J lost 0 bases, and 6 bases stayed unmatched. Per germline, CDR1 SGHTS and CDR2 YDEGEE. The CDR3 is 15 amino acids. The CDR3 DNA reads TGTGCCAGCAGCACAGGGACAGAGACTAACTATGGCTACACCTTC. This gives the protein CASSTGTETNYGYTF. Together with reference TRBV5-8 and TRBJ1-2, the CDR3 gives the full variable domain: EAGVTQSPTHLIKTRGQQATLRCSPISGHTSVYWYQQALGLGLQFLLWYDEGEERNRGNFPPRFSGRQFPNYSSELNVNALELEDSALYLCASSTGTETNYGYTFGSGTRLTVV.

The genes are TRBV29-1 and TRBJ1-1, with D hard to call. Per germline, CDR1 SQVTM and CDR2 ANQGSEA. The CDR3 runs to 11 residues. The DNA for the CDR3 is TGCACGGGGATCTTGAACACTGAAGCTTTCTTT. This translates into CTGILNTEAFF.

This clone was counted only a few times. Germline and junction disagree at one end, which may indicate a read error. The chain combines TRBV4-3 with TRBJ1-2; weak D call: TRBD1 (6 bases). Germline lookup yields CDR1 LGHNA and CDR2 YSLEER. The CDR3 is 11 residues long. In DNA form, the CDR3 reads TGCGCCAGCAGCCAAGATCGGGACACAGTCTTC. Translating it yields CASSQDRDTVF.

V and J are TRBV10-3 and TRBJ1-4, with 11 bases fitting TRBD1. CDR1 is ENHRY, CDR2 SYGVKD, per germline. The CDR3 spans 15 residues. With 6 bases clipped from V and 7 bases from J, the junction kept 7 bases outside the gene matches. Written as DNA, the CDR3 is TGTGCCATCAGGGAGGACAGGGGGCATAGTGAAAAACTGTTTTTT. Translation gives CAIREDRGHSEKLFF.